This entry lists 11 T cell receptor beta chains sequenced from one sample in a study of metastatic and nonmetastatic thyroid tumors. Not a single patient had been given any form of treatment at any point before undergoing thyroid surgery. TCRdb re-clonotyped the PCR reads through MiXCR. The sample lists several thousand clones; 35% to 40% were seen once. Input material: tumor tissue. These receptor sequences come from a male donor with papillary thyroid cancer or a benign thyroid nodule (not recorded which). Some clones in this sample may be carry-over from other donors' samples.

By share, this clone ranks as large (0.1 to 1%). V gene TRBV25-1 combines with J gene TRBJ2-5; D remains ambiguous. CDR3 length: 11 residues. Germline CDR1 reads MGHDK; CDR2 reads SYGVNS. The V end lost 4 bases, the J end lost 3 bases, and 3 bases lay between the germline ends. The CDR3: CASSGEETQYF. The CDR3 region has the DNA TGTGCCAGCAGTGGGGAAGAGACCCAGTACTTC.

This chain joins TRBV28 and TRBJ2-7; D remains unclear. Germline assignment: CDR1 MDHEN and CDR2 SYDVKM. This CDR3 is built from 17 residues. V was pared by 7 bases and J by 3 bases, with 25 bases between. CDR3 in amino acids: CASNSQVTSPSIYEQYF. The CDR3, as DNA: TGTGCCAGCAATAGTCAAGTGACTTCCCCCTCTATCTACGAGCAGTACTTC.

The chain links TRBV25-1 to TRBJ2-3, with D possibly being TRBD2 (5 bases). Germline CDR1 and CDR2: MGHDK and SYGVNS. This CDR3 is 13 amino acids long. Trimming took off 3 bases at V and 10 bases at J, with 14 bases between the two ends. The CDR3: CASSDTYSEAQYF. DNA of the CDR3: TGTGCCAGCAGTGATACGTACTCGGAGGCGCAGTATTTT.

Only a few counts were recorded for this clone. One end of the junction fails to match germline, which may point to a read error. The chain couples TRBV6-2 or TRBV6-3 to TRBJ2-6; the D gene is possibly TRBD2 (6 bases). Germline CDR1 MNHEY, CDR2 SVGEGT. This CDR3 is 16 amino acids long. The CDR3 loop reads CASSYSGAGGAHVLTF. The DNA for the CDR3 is TGTGCCAGCAGTTACTCTGGGGCTGGAGGGGCCCACGTCCTGACTTTC.

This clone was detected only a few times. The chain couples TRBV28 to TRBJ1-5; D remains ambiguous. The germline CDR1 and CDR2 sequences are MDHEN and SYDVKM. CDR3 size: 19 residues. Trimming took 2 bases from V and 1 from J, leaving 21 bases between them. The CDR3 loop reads CASSLPLGKGRWSNQPQHF. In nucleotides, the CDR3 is TGTGCCAGCAGTTTACCCCTCGGAAAAGGAAGGTGGAGCAATCAGCCCCAGCATTTT.

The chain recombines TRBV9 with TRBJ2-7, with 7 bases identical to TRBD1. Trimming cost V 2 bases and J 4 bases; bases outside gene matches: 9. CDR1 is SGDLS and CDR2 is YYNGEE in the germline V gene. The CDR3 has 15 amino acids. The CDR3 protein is CASSVAGTADYEQYF. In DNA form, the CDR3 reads TGTGCCAGCAGCGTCGCCGGGACAGCGGATTACGAGCAGTACTTC. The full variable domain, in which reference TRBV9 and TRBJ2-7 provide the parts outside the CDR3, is DSGVTQTPKHLITATGQRVTLRCSPRSGDLSVYWYQQSLDQGLQFLIQYYNGEERAKGNILERFSAQQFPDLHSELNLSSLELGDSALYFCASSVAGTADYEQYFGPGTRLTVT.

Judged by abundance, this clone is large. In DNA, the CDR3 is TGTGCCAGCAGTTTGGGACAGGCAGGTGGCTACACCTTC. It is translated as CASSLGQAGGYTF. V usage is TRBV12-3 or TRBV12-4 and J usage is TRBJ1-2; 8 positions match TRBD1. The V and J ends lost 3 bases and 7 bases, in that order; junction bases with no gene match: 4. CDR3 length: 13 amino acids.

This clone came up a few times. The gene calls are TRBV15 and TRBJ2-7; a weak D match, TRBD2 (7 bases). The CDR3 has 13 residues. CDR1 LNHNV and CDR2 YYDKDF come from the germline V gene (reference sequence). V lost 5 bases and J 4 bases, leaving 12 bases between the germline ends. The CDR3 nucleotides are TGTGCCACCAGCCCGGGGGGCCAGTACGAGCAGTACTTC. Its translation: CATSPGGQYEQYF.

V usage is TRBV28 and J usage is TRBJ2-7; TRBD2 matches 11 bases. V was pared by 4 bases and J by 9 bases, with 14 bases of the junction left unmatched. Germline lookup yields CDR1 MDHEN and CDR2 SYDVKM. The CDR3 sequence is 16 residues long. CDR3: CASSSINPGLAAGQYF. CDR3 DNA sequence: TGTGCCAGCAGTTCCATCAATCCGGGACTAGCGGCCGGGCAGTACTTC.

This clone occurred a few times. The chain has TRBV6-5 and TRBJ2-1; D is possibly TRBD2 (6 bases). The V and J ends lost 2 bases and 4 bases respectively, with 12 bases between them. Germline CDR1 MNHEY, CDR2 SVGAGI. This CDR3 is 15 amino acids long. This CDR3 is CASSYGGEGYNEQFF. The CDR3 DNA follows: TGTGCCAGCAGTTACGGCGGGGAAGGTTACAATGAGCAGTTCTTC.

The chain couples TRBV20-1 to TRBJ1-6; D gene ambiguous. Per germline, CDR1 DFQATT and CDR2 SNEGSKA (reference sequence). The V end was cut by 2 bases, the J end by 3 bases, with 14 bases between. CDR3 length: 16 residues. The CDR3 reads CSARSVTAYYNSPLHF. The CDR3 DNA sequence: TGCAGTGCTAGATCGGTGACGGCCTACTATAATTCACCCCTCCACTTT.